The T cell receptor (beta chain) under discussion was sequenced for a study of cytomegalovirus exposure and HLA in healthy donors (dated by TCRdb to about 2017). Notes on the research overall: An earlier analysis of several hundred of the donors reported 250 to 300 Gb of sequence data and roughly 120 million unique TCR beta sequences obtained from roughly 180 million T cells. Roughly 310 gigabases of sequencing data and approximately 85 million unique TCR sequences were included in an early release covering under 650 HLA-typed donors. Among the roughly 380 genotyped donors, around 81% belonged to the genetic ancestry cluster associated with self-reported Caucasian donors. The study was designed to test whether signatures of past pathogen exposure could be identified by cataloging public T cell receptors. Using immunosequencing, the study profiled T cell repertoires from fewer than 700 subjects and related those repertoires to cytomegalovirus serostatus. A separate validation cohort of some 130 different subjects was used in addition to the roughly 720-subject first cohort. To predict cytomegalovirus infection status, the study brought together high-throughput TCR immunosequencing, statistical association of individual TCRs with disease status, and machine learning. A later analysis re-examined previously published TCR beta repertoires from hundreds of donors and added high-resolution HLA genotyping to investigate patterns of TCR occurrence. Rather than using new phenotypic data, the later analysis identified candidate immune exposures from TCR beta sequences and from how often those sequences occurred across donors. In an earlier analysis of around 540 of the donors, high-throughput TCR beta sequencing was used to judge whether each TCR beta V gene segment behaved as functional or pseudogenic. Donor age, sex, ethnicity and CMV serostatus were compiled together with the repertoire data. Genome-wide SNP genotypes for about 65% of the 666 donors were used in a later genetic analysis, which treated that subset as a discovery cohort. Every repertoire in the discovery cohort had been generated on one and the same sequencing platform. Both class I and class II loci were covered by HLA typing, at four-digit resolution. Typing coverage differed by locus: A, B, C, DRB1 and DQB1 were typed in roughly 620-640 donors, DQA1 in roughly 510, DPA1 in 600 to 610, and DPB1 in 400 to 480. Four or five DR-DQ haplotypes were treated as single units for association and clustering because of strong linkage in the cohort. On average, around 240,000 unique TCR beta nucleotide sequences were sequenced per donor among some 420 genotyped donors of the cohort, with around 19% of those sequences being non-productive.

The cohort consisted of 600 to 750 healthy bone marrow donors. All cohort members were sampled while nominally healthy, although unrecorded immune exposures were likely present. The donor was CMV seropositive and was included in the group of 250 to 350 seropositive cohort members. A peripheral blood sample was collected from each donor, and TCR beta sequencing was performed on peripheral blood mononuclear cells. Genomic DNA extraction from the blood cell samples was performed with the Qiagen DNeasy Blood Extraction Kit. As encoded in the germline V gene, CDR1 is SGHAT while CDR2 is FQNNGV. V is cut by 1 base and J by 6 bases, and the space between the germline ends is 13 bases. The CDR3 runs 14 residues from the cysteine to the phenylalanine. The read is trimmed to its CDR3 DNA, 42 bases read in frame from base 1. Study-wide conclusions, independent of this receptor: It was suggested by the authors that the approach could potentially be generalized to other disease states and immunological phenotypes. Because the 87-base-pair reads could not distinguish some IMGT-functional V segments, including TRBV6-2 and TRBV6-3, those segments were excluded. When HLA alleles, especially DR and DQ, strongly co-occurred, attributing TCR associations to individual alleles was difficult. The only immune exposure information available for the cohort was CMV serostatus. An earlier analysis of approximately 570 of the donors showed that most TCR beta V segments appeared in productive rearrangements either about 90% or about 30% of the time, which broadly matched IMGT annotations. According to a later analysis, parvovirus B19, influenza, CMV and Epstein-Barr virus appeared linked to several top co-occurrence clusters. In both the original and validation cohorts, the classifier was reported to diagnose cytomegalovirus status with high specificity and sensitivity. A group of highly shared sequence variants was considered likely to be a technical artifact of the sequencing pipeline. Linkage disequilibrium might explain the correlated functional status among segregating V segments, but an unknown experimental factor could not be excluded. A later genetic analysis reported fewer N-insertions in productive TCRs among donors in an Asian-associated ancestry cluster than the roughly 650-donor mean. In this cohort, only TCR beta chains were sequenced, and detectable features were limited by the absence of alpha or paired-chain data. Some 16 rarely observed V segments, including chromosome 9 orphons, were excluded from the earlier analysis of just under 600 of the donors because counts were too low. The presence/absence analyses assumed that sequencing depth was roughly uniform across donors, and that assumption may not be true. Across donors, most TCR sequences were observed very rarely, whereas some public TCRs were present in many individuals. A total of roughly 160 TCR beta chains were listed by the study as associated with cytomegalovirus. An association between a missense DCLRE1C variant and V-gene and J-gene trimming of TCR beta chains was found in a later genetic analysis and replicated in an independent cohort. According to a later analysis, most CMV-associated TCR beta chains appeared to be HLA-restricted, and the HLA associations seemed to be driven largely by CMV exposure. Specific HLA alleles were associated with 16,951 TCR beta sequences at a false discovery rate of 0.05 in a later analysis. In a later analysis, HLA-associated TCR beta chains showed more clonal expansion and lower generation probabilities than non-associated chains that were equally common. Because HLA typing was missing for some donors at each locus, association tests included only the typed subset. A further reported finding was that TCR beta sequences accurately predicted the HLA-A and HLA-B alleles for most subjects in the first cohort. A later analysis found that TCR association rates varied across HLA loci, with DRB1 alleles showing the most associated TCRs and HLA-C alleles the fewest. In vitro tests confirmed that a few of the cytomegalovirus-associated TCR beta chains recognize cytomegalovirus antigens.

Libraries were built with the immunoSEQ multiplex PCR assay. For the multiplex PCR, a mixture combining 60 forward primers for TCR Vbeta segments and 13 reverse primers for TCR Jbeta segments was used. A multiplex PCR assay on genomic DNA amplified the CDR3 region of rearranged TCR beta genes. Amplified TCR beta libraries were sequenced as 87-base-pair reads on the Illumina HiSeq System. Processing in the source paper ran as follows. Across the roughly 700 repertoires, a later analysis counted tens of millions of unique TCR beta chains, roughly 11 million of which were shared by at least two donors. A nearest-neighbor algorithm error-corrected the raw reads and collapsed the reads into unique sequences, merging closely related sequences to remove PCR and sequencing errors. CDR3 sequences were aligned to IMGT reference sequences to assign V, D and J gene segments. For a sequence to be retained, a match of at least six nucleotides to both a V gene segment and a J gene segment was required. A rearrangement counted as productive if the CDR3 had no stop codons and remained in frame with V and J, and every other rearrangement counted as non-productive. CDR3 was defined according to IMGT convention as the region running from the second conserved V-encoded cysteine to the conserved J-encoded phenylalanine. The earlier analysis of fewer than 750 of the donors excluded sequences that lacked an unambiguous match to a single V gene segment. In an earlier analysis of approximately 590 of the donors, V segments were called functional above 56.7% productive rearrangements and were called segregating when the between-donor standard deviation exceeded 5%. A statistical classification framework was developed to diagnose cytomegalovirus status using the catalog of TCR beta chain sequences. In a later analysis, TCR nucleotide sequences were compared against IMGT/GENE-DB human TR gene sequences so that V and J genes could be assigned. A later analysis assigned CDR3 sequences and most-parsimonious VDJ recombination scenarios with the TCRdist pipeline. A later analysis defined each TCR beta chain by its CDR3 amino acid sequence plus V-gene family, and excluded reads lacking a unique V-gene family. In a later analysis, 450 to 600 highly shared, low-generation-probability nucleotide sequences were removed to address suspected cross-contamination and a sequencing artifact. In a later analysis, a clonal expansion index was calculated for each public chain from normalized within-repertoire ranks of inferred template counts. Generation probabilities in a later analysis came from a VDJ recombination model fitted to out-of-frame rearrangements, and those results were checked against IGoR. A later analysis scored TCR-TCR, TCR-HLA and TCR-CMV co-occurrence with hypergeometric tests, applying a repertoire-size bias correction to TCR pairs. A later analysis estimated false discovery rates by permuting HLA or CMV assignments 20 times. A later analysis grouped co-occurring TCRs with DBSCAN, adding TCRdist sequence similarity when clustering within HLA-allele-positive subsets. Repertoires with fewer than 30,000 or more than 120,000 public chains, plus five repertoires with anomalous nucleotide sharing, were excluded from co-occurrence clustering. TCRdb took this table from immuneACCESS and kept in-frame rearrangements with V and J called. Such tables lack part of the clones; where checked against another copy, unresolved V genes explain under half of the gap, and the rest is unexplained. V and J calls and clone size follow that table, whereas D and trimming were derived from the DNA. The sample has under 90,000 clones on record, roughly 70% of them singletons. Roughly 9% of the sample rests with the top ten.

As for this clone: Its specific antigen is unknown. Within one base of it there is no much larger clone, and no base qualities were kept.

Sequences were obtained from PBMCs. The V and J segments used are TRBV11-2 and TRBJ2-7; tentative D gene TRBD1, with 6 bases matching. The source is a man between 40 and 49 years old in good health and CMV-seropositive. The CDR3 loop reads CASSLGSGASEQYF. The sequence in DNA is TGTGCCAGCAGCTTAGGGTCAGGGGCTTCCGAGCAGTACTTC.